This TCR beta chain was identified in a study of T cell changes during pregnancy in multiple sclerosis. Measured with immunoSEQ multiplex PCR; TCRdb has only the in-frame clones, and not every one. The data contain tens of thousands of clones, approximately 92% of them singletons. Germline-derived CDR1 and CDR2 are MDHEN and SYDVKM. V gave up 5 bases and J gave up 4 bases, with 17 bases separating them. This CDR3 contains 15 residues. The chain carries TRBV28 and TRBJ1-2, with no clear D. This specimen was peripheral blood, taken in the third trimester of pregnancy. This clonotype was obtained from a female donor in good health, enrolled as a control in a pregnancy study. CDR3 loop: CASSTPGGGSYGYTF. Written as DNA, the CDR3 is TGTGCCAGCAGTACCCCCGGAGGAGGGAGCTATGGCTACACCTTC.